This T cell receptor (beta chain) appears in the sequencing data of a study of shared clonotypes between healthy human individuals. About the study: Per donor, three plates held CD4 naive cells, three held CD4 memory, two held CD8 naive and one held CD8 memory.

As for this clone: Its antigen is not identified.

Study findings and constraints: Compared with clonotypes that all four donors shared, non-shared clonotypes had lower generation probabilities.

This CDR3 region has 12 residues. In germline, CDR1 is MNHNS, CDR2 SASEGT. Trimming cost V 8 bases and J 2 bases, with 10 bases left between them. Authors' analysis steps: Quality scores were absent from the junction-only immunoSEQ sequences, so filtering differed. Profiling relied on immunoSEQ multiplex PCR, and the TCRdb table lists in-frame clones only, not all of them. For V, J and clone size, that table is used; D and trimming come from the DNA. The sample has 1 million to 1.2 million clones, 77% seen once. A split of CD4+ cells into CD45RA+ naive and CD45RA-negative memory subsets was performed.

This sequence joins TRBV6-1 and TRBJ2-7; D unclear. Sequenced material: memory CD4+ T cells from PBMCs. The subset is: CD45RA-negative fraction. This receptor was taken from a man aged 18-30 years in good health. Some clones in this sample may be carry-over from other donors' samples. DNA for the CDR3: TGTGCCAGCCTAGGGTCGGCCTACGAGCAGTACTTC. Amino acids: CASLGSAYEQYF.